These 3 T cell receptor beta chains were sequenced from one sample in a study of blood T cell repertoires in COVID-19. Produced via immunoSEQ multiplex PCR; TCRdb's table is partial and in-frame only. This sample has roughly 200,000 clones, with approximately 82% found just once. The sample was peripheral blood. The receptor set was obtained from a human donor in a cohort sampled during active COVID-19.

The CDR3 sequence: CASSQSSQGMNTEAFF. Written as DNA, the CDR3 is TGCGCCAGCAGTCAATCATCACAGGGCATGAACACTGAAGCTTTCTTT. This chain uses TRBV23-1 with TRBJ1-1, with TRBD1 as a possible D gene (6 bases). TRBV23-1 is an ORF, and what it does is uncertain. Trimming shortened V by 0 bases and J by 0 bases, and 11 bases separated the two germline ends. The CDR3 runs 16 residues.

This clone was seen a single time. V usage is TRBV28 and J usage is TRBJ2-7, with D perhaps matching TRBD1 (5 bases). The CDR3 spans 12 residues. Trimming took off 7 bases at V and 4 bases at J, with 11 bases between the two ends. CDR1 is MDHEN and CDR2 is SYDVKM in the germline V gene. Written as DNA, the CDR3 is TGTGCCAGCAACTCAGGGTTATACGAGCAGTACTTC. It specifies CASNSGLYEQYF.

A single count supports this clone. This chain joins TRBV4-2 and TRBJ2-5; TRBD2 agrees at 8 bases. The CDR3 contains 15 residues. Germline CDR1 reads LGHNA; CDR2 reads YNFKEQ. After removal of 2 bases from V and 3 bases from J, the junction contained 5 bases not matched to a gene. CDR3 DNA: TGTGCCAGCAGCCAACGGGGACTAGAAGAAGAGACCCAGTACTTC. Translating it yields CASSQRGLEEETQYF.